This T cell receptor beta chain was retrieved from a study of T cell responses to AZD1222 COVID-19 vaccine. Using immunoSEQ multiplex PCR, the repertoire was profiled, and TCRdb retains in-frame clones only, with some absent. Of about 100,000 clones listed, less than 90% are singletons. CDR1 is LNHNV and CDR2 is YYDKDF in the germline V gene (reference sequence). V shed 0 bases, J shed 5 bases, and the junction held 5 bases outside the gene matches. CDR3 length: 15 residues. The origin of this receptor is an adult in good health. V usage is TRBV15 and J usage is TRBJ2-5, with TRBD2 matching over 8 bases. The sample consisted of peripheral blood, taken on day 0 of AZD1222 vaccination. The CDR3 coding sequence is TGTGCCACCAGCAGAGATCGGGGGGGAGAGGAGACCCAGTACTTC. This gives the protein CATSRDRGGEETQYF. Variable domain in full (rest from reference TRBV15 and TRBJ2-5): DAMVIQNPRYQVTQFGKPVTLSCSQTLNHNVMYWYQQKSSQAPKLLFHYYDKDFNNEADTPDNFQSRRPNTSFCFLDIRSPGLGDTAMYLCATSRDRGGEETQYFGPGTRLLVL.